Listed here are 32 T cell receptor beta chains from one sample, sequenced in a study of CD8+ T cells in alopecia areata. Stated treatment: oral pan-JAK inhibitor, 5-10 mg twice daily. As the sequencing template, cDNA was produced by extracting RNA and reverse transcribing it. Repertoires were generated with immunoSEQ multiplex PCR, while TCRdb's copy carries only in-frame clones and drops some. The sample has about 74,000 clones, approximately 29% seen once. The source was CD8+ T cells sorted from blood, collected at week 4, from a patient treated with tofacitinib. The source of these receptors is a human donor with alopecia areata.

Only a few counts were recorded for this clone. The chain uses TRBV11-2 and TRBJ2-5; tentatively, D is TRBD1 (5 bases). V was cut by 4 bases and J by 1 base, with 10 bases left in between. This CDR3 spans 14 amino acids. Germline V lookup: CDR1 SGHAT, CDR2 FQNNGV. CDR3 bases: TGTGCCAGCAGCTCCCTGGGGCCCCAAGAGACCCAGTACTTC. Protein: CASSSLGPQETQYF.

This chain uses TRBV9 with TRBJ2-2; D possibly corresponds to TRBD2 (6 bases). CDR3 length: 17 residues. In germline, CDR1 is SGDLS, CDR2 YYNGEE. V lost 3 bases, J lost 1 base, and 16 bases lay in between. CDR3 nucleotides: TGTGCCAGCAGCGCCCCTAGGTGGGGGGAGAACACCGGGGAGCTGTTTTTT. Translated, it gives CASSAPRWGENTGELFF.

This clone was counted between two and nine times. The chain uses TRBV9 and TRBJ2-3; 8 positions agree with TRBD2. The J segment lost 2 bases and the V segment lost 0 bases, leaving 5 bases of the junction unmatched. The germline V gene encodes CDR1 SGDLS and CDR2 YYNGEE. There are 16 residues in the CDR3. CDR3: CASSVEVAGSTDTQYF. The DNA of the CDR3 is TGTGCCAGCAGCGTAGAGGTAGCGGGGTCCACAGATACGCAGTATTTT.

This clone was detected ten times or more. The genes are TRBV15 and TRBJ2-3; a weak D match, TRBD2 (6 bases). The CDR3 has 16 residues. V was cut by 0 bases and J by 5 bases, with 15 bases left in between. CDR1 and CDR2 (germline): LNHNV, YYDKDF (reference sequence). The CDR3 region has the DNA TGTGCCACCAGCAGAGAGAGGGGAGGCACGGGAGATACGCAGTATTTT. Its protein is CATSRERGGTGDTQYF. The full variable domain, in which reference TRBV15 and TRBJ2-3 provide the parts outside the CDR3, is DAMVIQNPRYQVTQFGKPVTLSCSQTLNHNVMYWYQQKSSQAPKLLFHYYDKDFNNEADTPDNFQSRRPNTSFCFLDIRSPGLGDTAMYLCATSRERGGTGDTQYFGPGTRLTVL.

This clone was seen a few times. J is TRBJ2-1 and V is TRBV29-1, with unresolved D. This CDR3 comprises 10 residues. Germline V gives CDR1 SQVTM, CDR2 ANQGSEA. The V and J ends lost 1 base and 9 bases respectively, with 4 bases between them. CDR3 sequence (DNA): TGCAGCGTTGAAGCCTTTGAGCAGTTCTTC. It specifies CSVEAFEQFF.

This clone has more than one count but fewer than ten. This rearrangement joins TRBV29-1 to TRBJ2-7; 13 positions agree with TRBD2. J gave up 3 bases and V 0 bases, and 8 bases lay outside the gene matches. The CDR3 sequence is 17 residues long. From germline, CDR1 is SQVTM and CDR2 ANQGSEA. This chain's CDR3 is CSVEDPGTSGILYEQYF. The CDR3 DNA follows: TGCAGCGTTGAAGATCCAGGGACTAGCGGGATTCTCTACGAGCAGTACTTC.

The table lists this clone with a few counts. The same CDR3 also results from other DNA sequences found in this sample. The chain combines TRBV18 with TRBJ2-1; D uncertain. Trimming removed 3 bases at V and 5 bases at J, with 5 bases between. Germline-derived CDR1 and CDR2 are KGHSH and LQKENI. CDR3 length equals 12 residues. The CDR3 here is CASSPGDNEQFF. CDR3 nucleotides: TGTGCCAGCTCACCGGGTGACAATGAGCAGTTCTTC.

J is TRBJ1-1 and V is TRBV18; D may be TRBD1 (5 bases). The CDR3 has 13 residues. Trimming pared 2 bases from V and 3 bases from J, leaving 7 bases between. Germline CDR1 and CDR2: KGHSH and LQKENI. The chain's CDR3 is CASSPAGDTEAFF. The CDR3 nucleotides read TGTGCCAGCTCACCAGCGGGGGACACTGAAGCTTTCTTT.

The chain is built from TRBV4-3 and TRBJ2-2; D is uncertain. V lost 0 bases and J lost 7, with 9 bases in between. Germline V gene lookup returns CDR1 LGHNA and CDR2 YSLEER. The CDR3 has 14 residues. The CDR3: CASSQEVGGGELFF. As DNA, the CDR3 is TGCGCCAGCAGCCAAGAAGTTGGCGGCGGGGAGCTGTTTTTT.

The chain employs TRBV29-1 and TRBJ2-1, with 7 positions matching TRBD2. CDR3 length equals 13 residues. CDR1 SQVTM and CDR2 ANQGSEA come from the germline V gene. Germline trimming cut 5 bases from V and 9 bases from J; bases unmatched to any gene: 10. The DNA of the CDR3 is TGCAGCGTTAAGTCTGGACTAGGGGTTGAGCAGTTCTTC. Protein product: CSVKSGLGVEQFF.

The rearrangement uses TRBV7-9 and TRBJ2-5; 9 bases fit TRBD1. The J call is doubtful: the DNA matches TRBJ2-7 better. There are 13 residues in the CDR3. CDR1 and CDR2 (germline): SEHNR, FQNEAQ (reference sequence). The CDR3 coding sequence is TGTGCCAGCAGCCCGGGACAGGGCTACGAGCAGTACTTC. The encoded protein is CASSPGQGYEQYF.

This clone appeared a few times. CDR3 DNA: TGTGCCAGCAGTTGGGGAACAGGGGAGCAGTTCTTC. Residues: CASSWGTGEQFF. V is TRBV28 and J is TRBJ2-1; D perhaps matches TRBD1 (6 bases). Trimming took 4 bases from V and 10 from J, leaving 11 bases between them. CDR3 length: 12 residues. CDR1 MDHEN and CDR2 SYDVKM come from the germline V gene.

V and J are TRBV30 and TRBJ1-2; no clear D. The V end lost 8 bases, the J end lost 8 bases, and 12 bases lay between the germline ends. Germline V CDR1 and CDR2: GTSNPN, SVGIG (reference sequence). The CDR3 covers 10 residues. This CDR3 is CAMANAGYTF. As DNA, the CDR3 is TGTGCCATGGCTAATGCGGGCTACACCTTC.

This clone was seen only a few times. The CDR3 region has the DNA TGTGCCAGCAGCACATTAGCGGGGAGCACAGATACGCAGTATTTT. Protein sequence: CASSTLAGSTDTQYF. This sequence joins TRBV13 and TRBJ2-3, with TRBD2 matching over 8 bases. Trimming removed 5 bases from V and 0 bases from J; junction bases left unmatched: 4. This CDR3 comprises 15 residues. Germline V gene lookup returns CDR1 PRHDT and CDR2 FYEKMQ (reference sequence). The whole variable domain, remainder taken from reference TRBV13 and TRBJ2-3, is AAGVIQSPRHLIKEKRETATLKCYPIPRHDTVYWYQQGPGQDPQFLISFYEKMQSDKGSIPDRFSAQQFSDYHSELNMSSLELGDSALYFCASSTLAGSTDTQYFGPGTRLTVL.

The chain joins TRBV5-4 to TRBJ1-4; D is unresolved. Trimming took 4 bases from V and 8 from J, leaving 12 bases between them. Germline V gene sequence: CDR1 SGHNT, CDR2 YYREEE (reference sequence). This CDR3 is built from 13 residues. CDR3 coding DNA: TGTGCCAGCAGCGCGATGGAAGGGGAAAAACTGTTTTTT. Encoded protein: CASSAMEGEKLFF.

The chain couples TRBV7-9 to TRBJ2-5; no firm D call. Germline values: CDR1 SEHNR, CDR2 FQNEAQ (reference sequence). With 5 bases removed from V and 3 bases from J, the gap between germline ends came to 10 bases. The CDR3 contains 13 residues. Here the CDR3 reads CASSEGSEETQYF. CDR3 in DNA: TGTGCCAGCAGCGAAGGGTCGGAAGAGACCCAGTACTTC.

This clone was recorded many times. The gene calls are TRBV5-1 and TRBJ2-5, with a possible D match to TRBD1 (6 bases). The germline CDR1 and CDR2 sequences are SGHRS and YFSETQ. The V gene lost 3 bases and the J gene lost 0 bases, with 18 bases spanning the gap. The CDR3 totals 17 residues. CDR3 in amino acids: CASSWLDLQGYQETQYF. CDR3 in DNA: TGCGCCAGCAGCTGGTTGGACCTACAGGGTTACCAAGAGACCCAGTACTTC.

The rearrangement links TRBV29-1 to TRBJ2-3; D is unresolved. V was clipped by 7 bases and J by 6 bases, with 8 bases between them. Looked up from germline, CDR1 is SQVTM and CDR2 is ANQGSEA. This CDR3 region has 10 residues. The CDR3, as DNA: TGCAGCGGGTCGCTTGATACGCAGTATTTT. It translates to CSGSLDTQYF.

The chain has TRBV27 and TRBJ1-2; the D is unclear. The V gene lost 5 bases and the J gene lost 2 bases, with 12 bases spanning the gap. The length of the CDR3 is 14 residues. Germline CDR1 MNHEY, CDR2 SMNVEV (reference sequence). The DNA for the CDR3 is TGTGCCAGCAGTCCCGGAAAGAGGAACTATGGCTACACCTTC. As protein: CASSPGKRNYGYTF.

This clone is a singleton in its sample. V gene TRBV5-1 combines with J gene TRBJ2-5; 7 bases fit TRBD2. Germline values: CDR1 SGHRS, CDR2 YFSETQ. Unmatched junction bases numbered 7, after V lost 0 bases and J lost 2 bases. This CDR3 region has 16 residues. The CDR3 DNA follows: TGCGCCAGCAGCTTGGCCGGGAGGTCCCCACAAGAGACCCAGTACTTC. Its protein is CASSLAGRSPQETQYF.

V is TRBV4-1 and J is TRBJ2-7; the D gene is possibly TRBD1 (5 bases). The CDR3 runs 11 residues. The V and J ends lost 4 bases and 10 bases respectively, with 11 bases between them. Germline CDR1 and CDR2: MGHRA and YSYEKL. CDR3 in amino acids: CASSLGPFQYF. The CDR3 nucleotides read TGCGCCAGCAGCCTGGGGCCCTTTCAGTACTTC.

This rearrangement joins TRBV13 to TRBJ2-7; D might be TRBD1 (6 bases). The germline gives CDR1 PRHDT, CDR2 FYEKMQ (reference sequence). Trimming took 8 bases from V and 2 from J, leaving 13 bases between them. There are 13 residues in the CDR3. The CDR3 DNA reads as TGTGCCAGCCGACGGGACAACACCTACGAGCAGTACTTC. Protein: CASRRDNTYEQYF.

This chain joins TRBV28 and TRBJ1-1; maybe TRBD1 (6 bases). This CDR3 comprises 14 residues. Germline assignment: CDR1 MDHEN and CDR2 SYDVKM. Deletions cut 7 bases from V and 3 bases from J, with 15 bases between. DNA of the CDR3: TGTGCCAGCATTCTCCCCGGGGGCTACACTGAAGCTTTCTTT. Residues: CASILPGGYTEAFF.

This clone was counted between two and nine times. The gene calls are TRBV30 and TRBJ2-1; TRBD2 matches at 13 bases. Germline V gene sequence: CDR1 GTSNPN, CDR2 SVGIG (reference sequence). This CDR3 has 17 amino acids. Trimming took 5 bases from V and 2 from J; bases not matched to a gene: 9. CDR3 amino acids: CAWGGLAGVAPYNEQFF. The CDR3 nucleotides read TGTGCCTGGGGAGGACTAGCGGGAGTAGCCCCCTACAATGAGCAGTTCTTC.

The genes are TRBV27 and TRBJ2-1, with 12 bases aligning to TRBD2. The junction had 4 bases not matched to a gene; V was cut back by 6 bases and J by 4 bases. CDR3 length: 15 amino acids. Germline assignment: CDR1 MNHEY and CDR2 SMNVEV (reference sequence). CDR3 amino acids: CASRILAGGYNEQFF. The CDR3 DNA reads as TGTGCCAGCAGGATACTAGCGGGAGGTTACAATGAGCAGTTCTTC.

This clone was seen a handful of times. This sequence joins TRBV7-2 and TRBJ1-5; 11 bases match TRBD1. This CDR3 is 13 amino acids long. The V gene's germline CDR1 is SGHTA and CDR2 FQGNSA. With 8 bases clipped from V and 5 bases from J, the junction kept 2 bases outside the gene matches. CDR3 protein: CASSDRGHQPQHF. The CDR3 DNA is TGTGCCAGCTCGGACAGGGGGCATCAGCCCCAGCATTTT.

The V call is TRBV29-1, the J call TRBJ1-4; unclear D gene. This CDR3 contains 13 residues. The V gene's germline CDR1 is SQVTM and CDR2 ANQGSEA. CDR3 in amino acids: CSVRRSTNEKLFF. Here the CDR3 DNA reads TGCAGTGTTCGTAGGTCAACTAATGAAAAACTGTTTTTT.

This clone was seen more than once but under ten times. The chain joins TRBV4-1 to TRBJ2-1; D unclear. The ends were cut back, 0 bases at V and 8 bases at J, with 5 bases in the middle. The germline gives CDR1 MGHRA, CDR2 YSYEKL. The CDR3 consists of 12 residues. In DNA, the CDR3 is TGCGCCAGCAGCCAAGATCTAGATGAGCAGTTCTTC. Translating it yields CASSQDLDEQFF.

V is TRBV29-1 and J is TRBJ2-3; D is possibly TRBD2 (6 bases). The CDR3 extends over 17 amino acids. Looked up from germline, CDR1 is SQVTM and CDR2 is ANQGSEA. The V end was cut by 0 bases, the J end by 6 bases, with 22 bases between. CDR3 sequence: CSVEDSAWDWQLDTQYF. CDR3 nucleotides: TGCAGCGTTGAAGATAGTGCGTGGGACTGGCAACTTGATACGCAGTATTTT.

This clone has just a few counts. The chain has TRBV11-2 and TRBJ2-5; D assignment may be TRBD1 or TRBD2 (5 bases each). CDR3 length: 15 residues. Trimming took off 5 bases at V and 7 bases at J, with 20 bases between the two ends. Germline V gives CDR1 SGHAT, CDR2 FQNNGV. CDR3 region: CASSGSWDPRGTQYF. For the CDR3, the DNA is TGTGCCAGCAGCGGATCATGGGACCCCCGAGGGACCCAGTACTTC.

DNA of the CDR3: TGCAGCGTTGGTGGTTCACGGCAGTACGAGCAGTACTTC. This sequence encodes CSVGGSRQYEQYF. V usage is TRBV29-1 and J usage is TRBJ2-7; D remains unclear. V lost 4 bases and J 4 bases, leaving 14 bases between the germline ends. This CDR3 has 13 amino acids. Germline CDR1 and CDR2: SQVTM and ANQGSEA.

This clone was counted a few times. The rearrangement joins TRBV27 to TRBJ2-2; D call uncertain. There are 13 residues in the CDR3. CDR1 is MNHEY, CDR2 SMNVEV, per germline (reference sequence). V gave up 2 bases and J gave up 4 bases, with 5 bases separating them. The CDR3 is CASSLLGTGELFF. In DNA form, the CDR3 reads TGTGCCAGCAGTTTACTGGGCACCGGGGAGCTGTTTTTT.